Below, 13 T cell receptor beta chains from the same sample are listed, as sequenced in a study of T cell repertoires in ileal Crohn's disease. The time point is: neoterminal ileum biopsy at postoperative endoscopy, about 6 months after surgery. Clones were sequenced by immunoSEQ multiplex PCR, and TCRdb holds only the in-frame ones, with some missing. The sample has roughly 17,000 clones; over 60% are singletons. Sequenced input: ileal tissue. The source of these receptors is an adult with Crohn's disease.

V gene TRBV10-3 combines with J gene TRBJ1-2, with TRBD1 matching over 10 bases. J gave up 4 bases and V 4 bases, and 3 bases lay outside the gene matches. Germline V CDR1 and CDR2: ENHRY, SYGVKD. The CDR3 has 14 residues. CDR3 DNA sequence: TGTGCCATCAGTGTCGGACAGGGGGGCTATGGCTACACCTTC. It codes for CAISVGQGGYGYTF.

CDR3 DNA: TGTGCCACACGCGGACCGACGGGCCGGGGGCCCCAGCATTTT. It codes for CATRGPTGRGPQHF. The chain has TRBV19 and TRBJ1-5, with D unclear. The CDR3 extends over 14 amino acids. V was shortened by 10 bases and J by 9 bases, with 22 bases between the two germline ends. The V gene's germline CDR1 is LNHDA and CDR2 SQIVND (reference sequence).

The chain recombines TRBV13 with TRBJ1-3; TRBD1 aligns across 9 bases. J gave up 8 bases and V 4 bases, and 6 bases lay outside the gene matches. Germline V gives CDR1 PRHDT, CDR2 FYEKMQ (reference sequence). This CDR3 contains 14 residues. In DNA, the CDR3 is TGTGCCAGCAGCTCCCGGGGACAGGGTGACACCATATATTTT. It is translated as CASSSRGQGDTIYF.

The chain employs TRBV10-3 and TRBJ2-7; the match to TRBD2 covers 11 bases. Trimming removed 10 bases from V and 0 bases from J; junction bases left unmatched: 11. Germline CDR1 reads ENHRY; CDR2 reads SYGVKD. The CDR3 is 16 residues long. CDR3 amino acids: CATIGPSGRNSYEQYF. For the CDR3, the DNA is TGTGCCACCATAGGGCCTAGCGGGAGGAACTCCTACGAGCAGTACTTC.

V is TRBV5-1 and J is TRBJ1-2, with D possibly matching TRBD1 (5 bases). The CDR3 totals 14 residues. Germline CDR1 is SGHRS and CDR2 is YFSETQ. V shed 4 bases and J shed 4 bases, with 14 bases lying between them. CDR3 in DNA: TGCGCCAGCAGCCCCCCCCAGGGACTCTATGGCTACACCTTC. Translated: CASSPPQGLYGYTF.

The chain uses TRBV7-2 and TRBJ1-3; D uncertain. The ends were cut back, 5 bases at V and 0 bases at J, with 5 bases in the middle. This CDR3 is 13 amino acids long. Germline loops: CDR1 SGHTA, CDR2 FQGNSA. CDR3 in DNA: TGTGCCAGCAGCCCCGGCTCTGGAAACACCATATATTTT. Protein sequence: CASSPGSGNTIYF.

The chain joins TRBV5-8 to TRBJ1-6; 9 bases align to TRBD1. Germline V lookup: CDR1 SGHTS, CDR2 YDEGEE. Trimming at V came to 2 bases and at J to 13 bases, leaving 10 bases not matched to a gene. This CDR3 comprises 15 residues. DNA of the CDR3: TGTGCCAGCAGCTTTTTGGACAGGGGCATCGGGCCCCTCCACTTT. This gives the protein CASSFLDRGIGPLHF.

The chain carries TRBV7-2 and TRBJ1-2, with unresolved D. The CDR3 totals 12 residues. V shed 5 bases and J shed 8 bases, with 12 bases lying between them. Germline V gene sequence: CDR1 SGHTA, CDR2 FQGNSA. CDR3: CASSANLGGYTF. The CDR3 coding sequence is TGTGCCAGCAGCGCTAACTTGGGCGGCTACACCTTC.

CDR3 nucleotides: TGTGCCAGCAGCTTGCAGGGGGGCAATTCACCCCTCCACTTT. Translation: CASSLQGGNSPLHF. This chain uses TRBV7-9 with TRBJ1-6; 7 bases align to TRBD1. The V segment lost 3 bases and the J segment 7 bases; nucleotides outside the gene matches: 3. CDR3 length: 14 residues. In germline, CDR1 is SEHNR, CDR2 FQNEAQ (reference sequence). Together with reference TRBV7-9 and TRBJ1-6, the CDR3 gives the full variable domain: DTGVSQNPRHKITKRGQNVTFRCDPISEHNRLYWYRQTLGQGPEFLTYFQNEAQLEKSRLLSDRFSAERPKGSFSTLEIQRTEQGDSAMYLCASSLQGGNSPLHFGNGTRLTVT.

The chain has TRBV12-5 and TRBJ1-4; tentatively, D is TRBD1 (5 bases). The V gene's germline CDR1 is LGHNT and CDR2 FRNRAP. Between the trimmed V and J ends, which lost 2 bases and 8 bases, there was a span of 12 bases. The CDR3 has 14 amino acids. As DNA, the CDR3 is TGTGCTAGTGGTTTGTTGGGGCAAGGAGAAAAACTGTTTTTT. It translates to CASGLLGQGEKLFF.

CDR3 bases: TGTGCCAGCTCACCGCTCCAGCGGAACACCGGGGAGCTGTTTTTT. This codes for CASSPLQRNTGELFF. The chain is built from TRBV18 and TRBJ2-2; D unclear. This CDR3 spans 15 amino acids. Germline-derived CDR1 and CDR2 are KGHSH and LQKENI. V was clipped by 3 bases and J by 1 base, with 9 bases between them.

This clone was detected only once. V is TRBV28 and J is TRBJ1-2, with D perhaps matching TRBD1 (5 bases). V was cut by 7 bases and J by 5 bases, with 14 bases left in between. The CDR3 runs to 13 residues. CDR1 and CDR2 (germline): MDHEN, SYDVKM. In DNA form, the CDR3 reads TGTGCCAGCACTATCCCGGGGGTGTATGGCTACACCTTC. Protein product: CASTIPGVYGYTF.

The rearrangement joins TRBV7-2 to TRBJ2-3; D possibly corresponds to TRBD2 (6 bases). Looked up from germline, CDR1 is SGHTA and CDR2 is FQGNSA. Trimming took off 6 bases at V and 2 bases at J, with 12 bases between the two ends. The CDR3 is made up of 14 amino acids. For the CDR3, the DNA is TGTGCCAGCAGTCTTGGACTACTCACAGATACGCAGTATTTT. It yields the protein CASSLGLLTDTQYF.